A single TCR beta chain is shown here with its context. The primer mix had 60 Vbeta and 13 Jbeta primers. Here immunoSEQ multiplex PCR was the method, and the copy in TCRdb shows in-frame clones only, minus some. Counted here are roughly 80,000 clones, around three quarters occurring once; the ten biggest clones make up 0.9% to 1.2%. Germline CDR1 is SGHRS and CDR2 is YFSETQ. There are 16 residues in the CDR3. V shed 0 bases, J shed 3 bases, and the junction held 5 bases outside the gene matches. This sample is part of a study of cytomegalovirus exposure and HLA in healthy donors. This receptor was obtained from a male donor in good health and CMV-seronegative. The chain has TRBV5-1 and TRBJ2-7; TRBD2 matches at 11 bases. Sequenced sample: PBMCs. CDR3 loop: CASSLGLAGFGYEQYF. CDR3 DNA sequence: TGCGCCAGCAGCTTGGGACTAGCGGGATTTGGCTACGAGCAGTACTTC.